This T cell receptor beta chain was identified during a study of cytomegalovirus exposure and HLA in healthy donors. Study outcomes and limitations: The records held CMV serostatus as the only immune exposure information. Being productive about 87% or about 30% of the time was typical of most TCR beta V segments in an earlier analysis. Association with HLA alleles at 0.05 false discovery rate was found for 15,000 to 20,000 TCR beta sequences in a later analysis.

It was with 60 Vbeta and 13 Jbeta primers that the PCR ran. The table came from immunoSEQ multiplex PCR; TCRdb's copy has only in-frame clones and leaves some out. The table has 100,000 to 150,000 clones, under 90% seen once; the top ten hold approximately 2.2%. V shed 2 bases, J shed 1 base, and the junction held 4 bases outside the gene matches. Germline values: CDR1 KGHSH, CDR2 LQKENI. The CDR3 extends over 15 amino acids. With respect to this clone: The antigen is not known.

The chain uses TRBV18 and TRBJ1-1, with 7 bases identical to TRBD1. The sample consisted of PBMCs. The sequence was obtained from a woman in her forties in good health and CMV-seronegative. CDR3 in DNA: TGTGCCAGCTCACCATCACGACAGGGGAACACTGAAGCTTTCTTT. This codes for CASSPSRQGNTEAFF.